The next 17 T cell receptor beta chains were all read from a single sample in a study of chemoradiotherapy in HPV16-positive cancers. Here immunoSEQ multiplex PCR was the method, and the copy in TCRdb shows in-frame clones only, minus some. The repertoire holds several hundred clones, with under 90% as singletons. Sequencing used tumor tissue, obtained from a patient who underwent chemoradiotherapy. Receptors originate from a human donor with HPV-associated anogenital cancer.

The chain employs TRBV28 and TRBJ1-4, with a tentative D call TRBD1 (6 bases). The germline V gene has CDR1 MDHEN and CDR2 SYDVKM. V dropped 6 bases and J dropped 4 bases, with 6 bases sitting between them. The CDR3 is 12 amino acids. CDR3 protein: CASSRGNEKLFF. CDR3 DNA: TGTGCCAGCAGCAGGGGTAATGAAAAACTGTTTTTT.

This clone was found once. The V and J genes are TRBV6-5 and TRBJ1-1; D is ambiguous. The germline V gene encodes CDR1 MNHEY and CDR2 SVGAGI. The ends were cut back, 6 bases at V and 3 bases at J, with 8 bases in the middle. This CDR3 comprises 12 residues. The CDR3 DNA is TGTGCCAGCAGCCATCCAGACACTGAAGCTTTCTTT. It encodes CASSHPDTEAFF.

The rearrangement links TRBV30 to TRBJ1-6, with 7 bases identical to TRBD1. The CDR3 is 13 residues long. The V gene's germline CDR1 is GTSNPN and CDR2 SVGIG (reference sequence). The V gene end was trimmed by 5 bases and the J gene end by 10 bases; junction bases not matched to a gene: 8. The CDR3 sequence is CAWGLTGDSPLHF. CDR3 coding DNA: TGTGCCTGGGGGTTAACAGGGGACTCACCCCTCCACTTT.

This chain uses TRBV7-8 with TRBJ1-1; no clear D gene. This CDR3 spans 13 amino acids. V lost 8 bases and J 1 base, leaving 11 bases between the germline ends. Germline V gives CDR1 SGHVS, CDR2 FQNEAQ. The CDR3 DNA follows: TGTGCCAGCCTGGCGGGTGGGAACACTGAAGCTTTCTTT. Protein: CASLAGGNTEAFF.

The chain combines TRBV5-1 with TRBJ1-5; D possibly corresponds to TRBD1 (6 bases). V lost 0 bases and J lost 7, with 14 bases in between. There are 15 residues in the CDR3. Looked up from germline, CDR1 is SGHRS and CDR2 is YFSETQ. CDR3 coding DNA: TGCGCCAGCAGCTTGGCCGGACAGAAAGAACAGCCCCAGCATTTT. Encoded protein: CASSLAGQKEQPQHF.

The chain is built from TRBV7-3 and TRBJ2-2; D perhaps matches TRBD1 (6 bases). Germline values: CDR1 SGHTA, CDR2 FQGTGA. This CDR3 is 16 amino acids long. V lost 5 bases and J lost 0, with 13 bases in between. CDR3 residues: CASSPTGATNTGELFF. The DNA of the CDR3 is TGTGCCAGCAGCCCGACAGGAGCAACGAACACCGGGGAGCTGTTTTTT.

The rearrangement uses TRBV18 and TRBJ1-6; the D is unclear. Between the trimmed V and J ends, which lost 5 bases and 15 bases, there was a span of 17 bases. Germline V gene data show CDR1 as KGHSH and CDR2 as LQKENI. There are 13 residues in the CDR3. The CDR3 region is CASSGQANFNLHF. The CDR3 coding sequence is TGTGCCAGCTCAGGCCAGGCCAACTTTAACCTCCACTTT.

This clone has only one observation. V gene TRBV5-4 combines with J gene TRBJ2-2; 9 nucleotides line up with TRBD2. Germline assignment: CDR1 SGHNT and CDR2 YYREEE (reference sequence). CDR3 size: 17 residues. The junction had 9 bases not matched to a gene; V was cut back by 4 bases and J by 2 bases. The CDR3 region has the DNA TGTGCCAGCAGCCCGAAGGGCGGGAGGGGTAACACCGGGGAGCTGTTTTTT. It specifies CASSPKGGRGNTGELFF.

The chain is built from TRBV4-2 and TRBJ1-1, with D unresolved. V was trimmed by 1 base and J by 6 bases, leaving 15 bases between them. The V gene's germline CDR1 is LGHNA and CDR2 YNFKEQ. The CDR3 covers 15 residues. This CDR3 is CASSQAWTDNSEAFF. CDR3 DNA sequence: TGTGCCAGCAGCCAAGCCTGGACCGACAACTCTGAAGCTTTCTTT.

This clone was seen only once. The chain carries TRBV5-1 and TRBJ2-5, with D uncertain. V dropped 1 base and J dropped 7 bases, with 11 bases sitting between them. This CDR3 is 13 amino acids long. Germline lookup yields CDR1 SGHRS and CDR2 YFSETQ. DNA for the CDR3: TGCGCCAGCAGCTTGTTGGACGCAGGGACCCAGTACTTC. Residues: CASSLLDAGTQYF.

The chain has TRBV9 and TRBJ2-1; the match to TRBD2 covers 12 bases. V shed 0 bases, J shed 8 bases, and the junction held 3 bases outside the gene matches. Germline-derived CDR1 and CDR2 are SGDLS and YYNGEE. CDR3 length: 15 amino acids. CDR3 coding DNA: TGTGCCAGCAGCGTAGCTAGCGGGGGGGTCGATGAGCAGTTCTTC. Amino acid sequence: CASSVASGGVDEQFF.

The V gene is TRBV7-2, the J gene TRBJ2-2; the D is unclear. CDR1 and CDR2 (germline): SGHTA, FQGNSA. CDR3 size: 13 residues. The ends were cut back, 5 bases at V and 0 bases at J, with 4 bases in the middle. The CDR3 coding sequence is TGTGCCAGCAGCGTGTCGAACACCGGGGAGCTGTTTTTT. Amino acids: CASSVSNTGELFF.

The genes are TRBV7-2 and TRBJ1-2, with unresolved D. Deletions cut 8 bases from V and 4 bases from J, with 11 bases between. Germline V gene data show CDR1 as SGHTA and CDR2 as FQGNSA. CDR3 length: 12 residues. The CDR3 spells CASRPEGYGYTF. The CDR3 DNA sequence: TGTGCCAGCCGGCCCGAGGGCTATGGCTACACCTTC.

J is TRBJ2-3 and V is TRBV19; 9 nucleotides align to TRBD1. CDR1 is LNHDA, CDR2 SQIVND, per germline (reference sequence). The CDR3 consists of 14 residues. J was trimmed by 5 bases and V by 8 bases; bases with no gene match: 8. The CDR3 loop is CASRLQGAGDTQYF. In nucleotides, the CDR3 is TGTGCCAGTCGGCTACAGGGGGCAGGAGATACGCAGTATTTT.

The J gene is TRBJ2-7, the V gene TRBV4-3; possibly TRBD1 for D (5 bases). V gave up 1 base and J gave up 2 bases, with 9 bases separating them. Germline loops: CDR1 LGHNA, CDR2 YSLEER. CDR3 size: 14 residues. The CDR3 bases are TGCGCCAGCAGCCAAGTCATAGGGGCCTACGAGCAGTACTTC. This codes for CASSQVIGAYEQYF.

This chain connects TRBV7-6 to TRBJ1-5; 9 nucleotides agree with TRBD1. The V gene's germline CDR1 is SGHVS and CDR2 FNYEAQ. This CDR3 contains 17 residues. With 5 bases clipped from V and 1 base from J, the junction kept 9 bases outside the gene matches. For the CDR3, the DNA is TGTGCCAGCAGCCCCTCTGTTGGACAGGGGAGCAATCAGCCCCAGCATTTT. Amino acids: CASSPSVGQGSNQPQHF.

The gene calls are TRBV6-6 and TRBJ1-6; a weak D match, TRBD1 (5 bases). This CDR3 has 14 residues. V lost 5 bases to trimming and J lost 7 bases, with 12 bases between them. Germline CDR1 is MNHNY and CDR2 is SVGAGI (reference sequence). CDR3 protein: CASSQGEFNSPLHF. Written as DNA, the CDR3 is TGTGCCAGCAGTCAGGGTGAATTCAATTCACCCCTCCACTTT.